The T cell receptor beta chain under discussion was sequenced for a study of T cells in tuberculosis. The germline V and J ends were trimmed by 0 bases and 3 bases, with 10 bases remaining between them. In germline, CDR1 is SGHTS, CDR2 YDEGEE. The CDR3 covers 14 residues. After thawing and overnight rest, PBMC were stained with GMM-loaded CD1B tetramer, viability dye and anti-CD3 for sorting. The CD1B tetramers carried C32 glucose monomycolate purified from Rhodococcus equi. TCR-alpha and TCR-beta chains were sequenced unpaired. TCRdb's table, derived via immunoSEQ multiplex PCR, lists solely in-frame clones and lacks some. The sample lists about 88,000 clones; approximately 91% were seen once.

The chain links TRBV5-8 to TRBJ2-7; D is ambiguous. Sequenced sample: CD1b-GMM tetramer-negative cells sorted from PBMCs. This receptor was identified in an adult woman with latent tuberculosis. The CDR3 spells CASSLGPGRYEQYF. The CDR3 nucleotides are TGTGCCAGCAGCTTGGGGCCAGGCCGCTACGAGCAGTACTTC.